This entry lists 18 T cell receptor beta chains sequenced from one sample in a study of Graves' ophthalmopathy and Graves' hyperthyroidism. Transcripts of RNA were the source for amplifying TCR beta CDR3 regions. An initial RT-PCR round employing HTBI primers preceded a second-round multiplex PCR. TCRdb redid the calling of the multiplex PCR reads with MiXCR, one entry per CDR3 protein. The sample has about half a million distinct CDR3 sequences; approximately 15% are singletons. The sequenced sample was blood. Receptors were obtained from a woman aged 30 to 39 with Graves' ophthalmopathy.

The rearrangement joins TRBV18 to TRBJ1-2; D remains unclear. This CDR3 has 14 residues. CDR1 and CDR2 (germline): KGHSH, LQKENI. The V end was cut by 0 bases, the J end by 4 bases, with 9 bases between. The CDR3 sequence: CASSPPLKSYGYTF. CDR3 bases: TGTGCCAGCTCACCACCCTTAAAGAGCTATGGCTACACCTTC.

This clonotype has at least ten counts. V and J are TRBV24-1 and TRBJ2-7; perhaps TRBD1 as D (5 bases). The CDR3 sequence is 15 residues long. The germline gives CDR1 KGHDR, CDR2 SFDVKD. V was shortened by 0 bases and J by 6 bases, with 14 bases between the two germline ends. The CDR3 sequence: CATSDLHRFLGEQYF. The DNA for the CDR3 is TGTGCCACCAGTGATTTGCACAGGTTCCTTGGCGAGCAGTACTTC.

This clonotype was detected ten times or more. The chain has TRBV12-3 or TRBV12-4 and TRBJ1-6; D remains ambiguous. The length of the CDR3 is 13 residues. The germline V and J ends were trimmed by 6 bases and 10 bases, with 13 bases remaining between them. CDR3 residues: CASRRRLGSPLHF. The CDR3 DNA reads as TGTGCCAGCAGGAGAAGGTTGGGCTCACCCCTCCACTTT.

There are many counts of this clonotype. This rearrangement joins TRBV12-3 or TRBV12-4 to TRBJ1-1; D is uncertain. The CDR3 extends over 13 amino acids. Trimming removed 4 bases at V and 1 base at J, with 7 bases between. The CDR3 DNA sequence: TGTGCCAGCAGTTCCCGGAGGAACACTGAAGCTTTCTTT. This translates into CASSSRRNTEAFF.

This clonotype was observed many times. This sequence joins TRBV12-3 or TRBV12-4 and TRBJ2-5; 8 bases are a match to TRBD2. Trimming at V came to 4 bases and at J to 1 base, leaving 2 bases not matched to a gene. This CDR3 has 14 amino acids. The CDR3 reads CASSWTSRQETQYF. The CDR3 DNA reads TGTGCCAGCAGTTGGACTAGCCGCCAAGAGACCCAGTACTTC.

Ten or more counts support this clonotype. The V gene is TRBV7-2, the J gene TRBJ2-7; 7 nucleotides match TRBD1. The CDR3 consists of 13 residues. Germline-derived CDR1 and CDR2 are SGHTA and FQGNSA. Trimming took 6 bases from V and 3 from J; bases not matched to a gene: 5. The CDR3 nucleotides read TGTGCCAGCAGGGGGACAGTAAGCTACGAGCAGTACTTC. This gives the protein CASRGTVSYEQYF.

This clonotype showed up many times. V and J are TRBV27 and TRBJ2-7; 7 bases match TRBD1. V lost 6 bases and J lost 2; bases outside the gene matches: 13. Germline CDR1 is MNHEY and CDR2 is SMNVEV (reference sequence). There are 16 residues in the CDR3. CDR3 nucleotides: TGTGCCAGCAGGGACAGGACTTCTTTTACTACCTACGAGCAGTACTTC. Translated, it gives CASRDRTSFTTYEQYF.

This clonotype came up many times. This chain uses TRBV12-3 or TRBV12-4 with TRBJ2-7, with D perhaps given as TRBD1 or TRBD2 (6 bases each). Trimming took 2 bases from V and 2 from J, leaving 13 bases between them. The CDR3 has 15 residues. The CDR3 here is CASSLRGAVTYEQYF. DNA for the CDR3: TGTGCCAGCAGTTTAAGGGGGGCGGTTACCTACGAGCAGTACTTC.

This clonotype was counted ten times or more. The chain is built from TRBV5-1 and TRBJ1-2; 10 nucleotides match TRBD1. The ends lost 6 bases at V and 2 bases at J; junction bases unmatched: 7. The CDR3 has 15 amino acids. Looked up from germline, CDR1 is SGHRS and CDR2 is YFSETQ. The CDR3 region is CASTQGTGENYGYTF. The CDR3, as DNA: TGCGCCAGCACTCAAGGGACAGGGGAGAACTATGGCTACACCTTC.

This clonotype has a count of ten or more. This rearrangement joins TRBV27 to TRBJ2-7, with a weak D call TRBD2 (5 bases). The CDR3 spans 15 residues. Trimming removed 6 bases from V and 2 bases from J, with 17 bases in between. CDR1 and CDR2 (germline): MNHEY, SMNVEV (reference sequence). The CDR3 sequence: CASSRWGADPYEQYF. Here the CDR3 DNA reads TGTGCCAGCAGCCGCTGGGGAGCGGATCCCTACGAGCAGTACTTC.

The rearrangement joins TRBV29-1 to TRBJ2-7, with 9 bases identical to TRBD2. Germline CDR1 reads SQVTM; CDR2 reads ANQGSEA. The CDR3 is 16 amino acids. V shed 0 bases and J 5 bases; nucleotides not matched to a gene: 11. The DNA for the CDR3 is TGCAGCGTTGAAGAGGGGGCCGCTAGCGGGGTCAACGAGCAGTACTTC. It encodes CSVEEGAASGVNEQYF.

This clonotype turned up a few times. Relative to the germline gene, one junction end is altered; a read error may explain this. CDR3 residues: CASNLGGAYEQYF. The CDR3 bases are TGTGCCAGCAACTTAGGAGGCGCCTACGAGCAGTACTTC. The chain carries TRBV7-8 and TRBJ2-7; possibly TRBD2 for D (5 bases). There are 13 residues in the CDR3. Germline CDR1 reads SGHVS; CDR2 reads FQNEAQ.

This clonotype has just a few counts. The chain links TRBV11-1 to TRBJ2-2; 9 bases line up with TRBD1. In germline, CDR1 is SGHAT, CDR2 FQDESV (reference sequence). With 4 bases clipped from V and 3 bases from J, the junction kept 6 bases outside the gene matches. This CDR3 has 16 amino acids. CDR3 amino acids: CASSSSDRGYTGELFF. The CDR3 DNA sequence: TGTGCCAGCAGCTCCTCCGACAGGGGGTACACCGGGGAGCTGTTTTTT.

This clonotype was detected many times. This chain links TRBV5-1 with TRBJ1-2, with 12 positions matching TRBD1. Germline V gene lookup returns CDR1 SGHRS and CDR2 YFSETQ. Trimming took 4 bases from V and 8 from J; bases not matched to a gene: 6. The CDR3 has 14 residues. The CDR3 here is CASSESGTGGGYTF. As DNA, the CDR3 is TGCGCCAGCAGCGAATCCGGGACAGGGGGCGGCTACACCTTC. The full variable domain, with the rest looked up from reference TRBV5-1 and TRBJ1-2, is KAGVTQTPRYLIKTRGQQVTLSCSPISGHRSVSWYQQTPGQGLQFLFEYFSETQRNKGNFPGRFSGRQFSNSRSEMNVSTLELGDSALYLCASSESGTGGGYTFGSGTRLTVV.

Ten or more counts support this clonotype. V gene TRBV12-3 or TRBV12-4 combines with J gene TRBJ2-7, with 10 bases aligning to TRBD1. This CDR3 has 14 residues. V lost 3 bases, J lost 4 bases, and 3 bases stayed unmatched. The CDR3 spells CASSFDRGLYEQYF. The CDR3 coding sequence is TGTGCCAGCAGTTTCGACAGGGGGCTGTACGAGCAGTACTTC.

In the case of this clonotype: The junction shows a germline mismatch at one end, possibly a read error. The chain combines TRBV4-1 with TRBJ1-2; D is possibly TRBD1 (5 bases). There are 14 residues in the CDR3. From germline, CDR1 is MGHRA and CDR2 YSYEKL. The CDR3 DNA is TGCCCCAGCAGCCGCGACAGAGCTAACTATGGCTACACCTTC. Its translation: CPSSRDRANYGYTF.

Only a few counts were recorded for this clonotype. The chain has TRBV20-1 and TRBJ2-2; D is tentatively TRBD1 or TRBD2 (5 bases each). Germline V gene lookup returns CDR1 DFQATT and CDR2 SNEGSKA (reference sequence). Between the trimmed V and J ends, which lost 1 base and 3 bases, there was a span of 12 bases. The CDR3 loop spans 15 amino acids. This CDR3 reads CSARASGRDTGELFF. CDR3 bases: TGCAGTGCTAGAGCCTCGGGACGGGACACCGGGGAGCTGTTTTTT.

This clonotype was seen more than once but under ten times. DNA for the CDR3: TGTGCCAGCAGTGTAGGGATGGACGCCGGGGAGCTGTTTTTT. Its protein is CASSVGMDAGELFF. The rearrangement joins TRBV6-1 to TRBJ2-2; D remains unclear. This CDR3 spans 14 amino acids. The V and J ends lost 4 bases and 6 bases respectively, with 12 bases between them. Looked up from germline, CDR1 is MNHNS and CDR2 is SASEGT.